The 4 T cell receptor beta chains reported below all come from one sample, sequenced in a study of blood T cell repertoires in COVID-19. The data were produced by immunoSEQ multiplex PCR, yet TCRdb's version contains in-frame clones alone and is incomplete. The table has about 250,000 clones, around 88% seen once. The sequenced material came from PBMCs or T cells enriched from blood (not recorded which). These receptors all come from a man aged 40-49 years who had recovered from COVID-19.

The V gene is TRBV3-1 (or the pseudogene TRBV3-2), the J gene TRBJ2-1; 12 bases match TRBD2. The junction had 9 bases not matched to a gene; V was cut back by 4 bases and J by 2 bases. Germline V lookup: CDR1 LGHDT, CDR2 YNNKEL (reference sequence). There are 18 residues in the CDR3. The CDR3 sequence is CASSPRRLAGAAYNEQFF. CDR3 DNA: TGTGCCAGCAGCCCACGCCGACTAGCGGGAGCCGCCTACAATGAGCAGTTCTTC.

V and J are TRBV6-2 or TRBV6-3 and TRBJ1-5; 9 positions agree with TRBD1. Per the germline V gene, CDR1 is MNHEY and CDR2 is SVGEGT. The CDR3 covers 14 residues. The V gene end was trimmed by 5 bases and the J gene end by 3 bases; junction bases not matched to a gene: 2. CDR3 DNA: TGTGCCAGCAGTCGGACAGGGGCCAATCAGCCCCAGCATTTT. It specifies CASSRTGANQPQHF.

V is TRBV27 and J is TRBJ2-2, with D perhaps TRBD2 (6 bases). This CDR3 has 16 amino acids. Germline values: CDR1 MNHEY, CDR2 SMNVEV (reference sequence). Trimming removed 0 bases at V and 5 bases at J, with 13 bases between. The CDR3 bases are TGTGCCAGCAGTTTATCAGGACCTGCGGGGACCGGGGAGCTGTTTTTT. It encodes CASSLSGPAGTGELFF.

The genes are TRBV5-8 and TRBJ2-7; D is uncertain. Trimming pared 3 bases from V and 4 bases from J, leaving 5 bases between. There are 11 residues in the CDR3. Germline V gives CDR1 SGHTS, CDR2 YDEGEE. CDR3 sequence (DNA): TGTGCCAGCAGCTCGGTTTACGAGCAGTACTTC. It specifies CASSSVYEQYF.